This entry lists 9 T cell receptor beta chains sequenced from one sample in a study of blood T cell repertoires in COVID-19. Produced via immunoSEQ multiplex PCR; TCRdb's table is partial and in-frame only. The table shows 50,000 to 55,000 clones, with about 87% occurring only once. Sequenced: peripheral blood. These TCRs come from a middle-aged man with acute or convalescent COVID-19.

This clone was picked up one time. V is TRBV12-3 or TRBV12-4 and J is TRBJ2-2; D remains ambiguous. The CDR3 loop spans 13 amino acids. V was cut by 10 bases and J by 0 bases, with 9 bases left in between. The DNA for the CDR3 is TGTGCCACCCTAACCCCGAACACCGGGGAGCTGTTTTTT. The encoded protein is CATLTPNTGELFF.

The gene calls are TRBV28 and TRBJ1-1; 10 bases line up with TRBD1. Germline-derived CDR1 and CDR2 are MDHEN and SYDVKM. Trimming at V came to 5 bases and at J to 7 bases, leaving 10 bases not matched to a gene. The CDR3 extends over 15 amino acids. CDR3 bases: TGTGCCAGCAGTACCGGGACAGGGGTTCGAGGTGAAGCTTTCTTT. Residues: CASSTGTGVRGEAFF.

This clone was detected once. The chain links TRBV6-2 or TRBV6-3 to TRBJ2-7; D possibly corresponds to TRBD1 (6 bases). The ends were cut back, 4 bases at V and 2 bases at J, with 15 bases in the middle. The CDR3 length is 15 residues. Germline CDR1 and CDR2: MNHEY and SVGEGT. The CDR3 sequence: CASSSLGHRAYEQYF. The CDR3 DNA follows: TGTGCCAGCAGTTCCCTGGGACACCGGGCCTACGAGCAGTACTTC.

The chain carries TRBV18 and TRBJ2-1, with 8 bases matching TRBD1. V shed 2 bases, J shed 6 bases, and the junction held 6 bases outside the gene matches. CDR3 length: 15 amino acids. CDR1 KGHSH and CDR2 LQKENI come from the germline V gene. In nucleotides, the CDR3 is TGTGCCAGCTCACCATCCCCCACAGGGGGCAATGAGCAGTTCTTC. Translation: CASSPSPTGGNEQFF. Drawing the rest from reference TRBV18 and TRBJ2-1, the complete variable domain is NAGVMQNPRHLVRRRGQEARLRCSPMKGHSHVYWYRQLPEEGLKFMVYLQKENIIDESGMPKERFSAEFPKEGPSILRIQQVVRGDSAAYFCASSPSPTGGNEQFFGPGTRLTVL.

This clone was recorded only once. The gene calls are TRBV6-5 and TRBJ1-2; maybe TRBD1 (6 bases). Trimming took 6 bases from V and 5 from J, leaving 19 bases between them. Germline V CDR1 and CDR2: MNHEY, SVGAGI. This CDR3 spans 15 amino acids. The chain's CDR3 is CASRTRGGAGYGYTF. DNA for the CDR3: TGTGCCAGCAGGACAAGGGGGGGCGCTGGATATGGCTACACCTTC.

This clone came up a few times. The chain has TRBV27 and TRBJ2-5, with 7 bases that match TRBD1. With 8 bases clipped from V and 9 bases from J, the junction kept 18 bases outside the gene matches. The germline V gene has CDR1 MNHEY and CDR2 SMNVEV (reference sequence). CDR3 length: 15 amino acids. The CDR3: CASWRQGPTSGAQYF. CDR3 coding DNA: TGTGCCAGCTGGAGACAGGGTCCCACGTCTGGGGCCCAGTACTTC.

The V gene is TRBV6-5, the J gene TRBJ2-7, with D possibly being TRBD1 (6 bases). Germline-derived CDR1 and CDR2 are MNHEY and SVGAGI. Between the trimmed V and J ends, which lost 3 bases and 5 bases, there was a span of 14 bases. The CDR3 covers 14 residues. The CDR3, as DNA: TGTGCCAGCAGTTATGGGGGCAAGTGGGACGAGCAGTACTTC. Residues: CASSYGGKWDEQYF.

V gene TRBV5-1 combines with J gene TRBJ2-3; D gene ambiguous. V lost 4 bases and J lost 1, with 10 bases in between. The CDR3 runs 14 residues. From germline, CDR1 is SGHRS and CDR2 YFSETQ. The CDR3 DNA reads TGCGCCAGCAGCCCAGGTGTAGGCACAGATACGCAGTATTTT. It is translated as CASSPGVGTDTQYF.

The V call is TRBV9, the J call TRBJ2-1; D is perhaps TRBD2 (6 bases). CDR1 SGDLS and CDR2 YYNGEE come from the germline V gene. This CDR3 comprises 15 residues. Trimming pared 3 bases from V and 8 bases from J, leaving 18 bases between. CDR3 region: CASSGRGGALHEQFF. For the CDR3, the DNA is TGTGCCAGCAGCGGGCGAGGAGGGGCCCTGCATGAGCAGTTCTTC.